The next 5 T cell receptor beta chains were all read from a single sample in a study of blood T cell repertoires in COVID-19. Here immunoSEQ multiplex PCR was the method, and the copy in TCRdb shows in-frame clones only, minus some. Found here are 150,000 to 200,000 clones, more than 75% of them singletons; the top ten hold about 6.3%. The sequencing sample was made of peripheral blood. The receptor set was obtained from a middle-aged man with active or convalescent COVID-19.

The sample holds one count of this clone. This rearrangement joins TRBV2 to TRBJ1-1, with D tentatively TRBD1 (5 bases). CDR3 size: 14 residues. Germline V gives CDR1 SNHLY, CDR2 FYNNEI. V gave up 4 bases and J gave up 3 bases, with 12 bases separating them. The CDR3 nucleotides are TGTGCCAGCAGTGCCGCCAGGGTCCACACTGAAGCTTTCTTT. This codes for CASSAARVHTEAFF.

This clone was observed a handful of times. This rearrangement joins TRBV19 to TRBJ2-5, with D possibly matching TRBD1 (9 bases). CDR3 length: 15 amino acids. Germline V gene sequence: CDR1 LNHDA, CDR2 SQIVND (reference sequence). V lost 0 bases to trimming and J lost 8 bases, with 16 bases between them. CDR3 bases: TGTGCCAGTAGTATAGATAGCGGGACAGGGAAAACCCAGTACTTC. It codes for CASSIDSGTGKTQYF.

The chain has TRBV6-2 or TRBV6-3 and TRBJ2-7, with 9 bases fitting TRBD1. Trimming took 2 bases from V and 6 from J; bases not matched to a gene: 8. The germline V gene has CDR1 MNHEY and CDR2 SVGEGT. The CDR3 runs to 15 residues. In nucleotides, the CDR3 is TGTGCCAGCAGTTACAGGACCGGGACAGGGTCCGAGCAGTACTTC. This encodes CASSYRTGTGSEQYF.

A few counts support this clone. This chain links TRBV11-2 with TRBJ2-7, with TRBD1 matching over 10 bases. Trimming cost V 0 bases and J 3 bases; bases outside gene matches: 2. CDR3 size: 15 residues. Germline-derived CDR1 and CDR2 are SGHAT and FQNNGV. CDR3 nucleotide sequence: TGTGCCAGCAGCTTAGAGGGACAGGGGTACTACGAGCAGTACTTC. This codes for CASSLEGQGYYEQYF.

V usage is TRBV6-5 and J usage is TRBJ2-5; 10 nucleotides match TRBD1. The CDR3 extends over 14 amino acids. The germline V gene has CDR1 MNHEY and CDR2 SVGAGI. V shed 8 bases and J 1 base; nucleotides not matched to a gene: 4. CDR3 residues: CASLGQGRQETQYF. CDR3 nucleotide sequence: TGTGCCAGCCTGGGACAGGGGCGCCAAGAGACCCAGTACTTC.